This TCR beta chain was sequenced in a study of technical replicates of blood from four donors. Sequenced by immunoSEQ multiplex PCR; TCRdb stores in-frame clones only, minus some. The sample lists about 74,000 clones, under 97% seen once, with under 0.4% in the top ten. In this sample, this clone turned up a few times. This sequence originates from a human donor in good health. What was sequenced was T cells isolated from PBMCs.

The CDR3 DNA sequence: TGTGCCACGGGGAGGGACGACACAATGTCCGGGGAGCTGTTTTTT. Its protein product is CATGRDDTMSGELFF. This chain joins TRBV2 and TRBJ2-2, with 7 nucleotides matching TRBD2. V shed 10 bases, J shed 6 bases, and the junction held 14 bases outside the gene matches. The germline CDR1 and CDR2 sequences are SNHLY and FYNNEI. The CDR3 is made up of 15 amino acids.